Detailed here is one T cell receptor beta chain. Its antigen is undetermined. These data are taken from a study of cytomegalovirus exposure and HLA in healthy donors. Whole-study findings and limits: Altogether, 164 TCR beta chains were recorded as cytomegalovirus-associated.

CDR1 is SGHRS, CDR2 YFSETQ, per germline. This CDR3 is 14 amino acids long. V was trimmed by 2 bases and J by 5 bases, leaving 13 bases between them. PCR primers comprised 60 Vbeta and 13 Jbeta primers. Assay: immunoSEQ multiplex PCR; the TCRdb copy retains only in-frame clones and omits some. In the table there are about 160,000 clones, over 65% of which are singletons. V and J are TRBV5-1 and TRBJ2-5; D might be TRBD2 (5 bases). Material for sequencing was PBMCs. The TCR originated in a man aged 35 to 55 in good health and CMV-seropositive. The chain's CDR3 is CASSFDSGGETQYF. The CDR3, as DNA: TGCGCCAGCAGCTTTGACTCCGGAGGCGAGACCCAGTACTTC.